This T cell receptor beta chain was sequenced in a study of blood T cell repertoires in COVID-19. Between the trimmed V and J ends, which lost 1 base and 2 bases, there was a span of 11 bases. This CDR3 region has 15 residues. The germline gives CDR1 MNHNS, CDR2 SASEGT. Sequenced by immunoSEQ multiplex PCR; TCRdb stores in-frame clones only, minus some. The sample has about 70,000 clones; around 87% are singletons. One Seattle source followed patients from active infection through their disease course. This chain uses TRBV6-1 with TRBJ1-2; D not certain. The clonotype originates from a man aged 35-49 years with COVID-19, enrolled during active disease. Sample: peripheral blood. CDR3 sequence: CASSEVWVGNYGYTF. The CDR3 nucleotides are TGTGCCAGCAGTGAAGTATGGGTGGGCAACTATGGCTACACCTTC.